The clone carrying this T cell receptor (beta chain) was recorded many times. Its target is unknown. Template material for amplifying TCR beta CDR3 regions consisted of RNA transcripts. In the first-round RT-PCR of the TCR CDR3, the HTBI primer set was used. Each CDR3 protein gets one entry after TCRdb re-called the multiplex PCR reads with MiXCR. This sample has fewer than 700,000 distinct CDR3 sequences; 16% occur once, and the top ten carry approximately 3.9%. This sample is part of a study of T cells in Graves' hyperthyroidism and ophthalmopathy. Study-wide points: Ophthalmopathy was model-predicted a median roughly 6.2 months pre-onset. Most thyroid clonotypes that were expanded above 0.001 also turned up in blood.

V gave up 3 bases and J gave up 0 bases; unmatched junction bases: 5. Germline CDR1 and CDR2: MDHEN and SYDVKM. This CDR3 comprises 16 residues. The receptor's source is a woman between 25 and 40 years old with Graves' hyperthyroidism. The chain links TRBV28 to TRBJ2-7, with 10 bases lining up with TRBD2. Sequencing used blood. The CDR3 DNA reads as TGTGCCAGCAGTTTCGGGGGACTAGCGCACTCCTACGAGCAGTACTTC. This codes for CASSFGGLAHSYEQYF.